This T cell receptor beta chain was observed in a study of cytomegalovirus exposure and HLA in healthy donors. PCR employed 60 Vbeta and 13 Jbeta primers. Clones were read by immunoSEQ multiplex PCR, and TCRdb kept only the in-frame ones, dropping some. Of some 150,000 clones listed, around four fifths are singletons. Trimming left V 1 base short and J 3 bases short, with 14 bases between. This CDR3 is 16 amino acids long. The germline CDR1 and CDR2 sequences are SGHAT and FQNNGV. The material sequenced was PBMCs. The sequence was obtained from a man between 40 and 49 years old in good health and CMV-seronegative. This chain uses TRBV11-2 with TRBJ2-3; TRBD1 is a possible D gene (6 bases). CDR3 region: CASSLGAWTVTDTQYF. The CDR3 DNA follows: TGTGCCAGCAGCTTAGGCGCCTGGACAGTGACAGATACGCAGTATTTT.